These T cell receptor beta chains were read from a single sample in a study of T cell changes during pregnancy in multiple sclerosis. This table comes from immunoSEQ multiplex PCR, and its TCRdb copy is limited to in-frame clones, with some not included. This table holds about 68,000 clones, approximately 90% found once. The sequencing used peripheral blood, collected in the third trimester of pregnancy. These TCRs come from a female donor with multiple sclerosis, enrolled in a pregnancy study. Both conserved end residues are part of each CDR3. The D gene is left open where the match is weak. Only part of the rows carry a size: once, few, many, or a class if the clone is expanded.

>few|TRBJ2-7|TRBV10-1|-
CASSEAGLQSRSEQYF
TGCGCCAGCAGTGAGGCGGGACTGCAGAGCCGATCCGAGCAGTACTTC
>-|TRBJ2-1|TRBV19|TRBD1
CASKTGGGALEQFF
TGTGCCAGTAAAACAGGGGGCGGTGCACTTGAGCAGTTCTTC
>-|TRBJ2-1|TRBV4-2|TRBD2
CASSHPGTSGGYNEQFF
TGTGCCAGCAGCCATCCCGGGACTAGCGGGGGGTACAATGAGCAGTTCTTC
>-|TRBJ1-2|TRBV6-6|-
CASSYGAGSNYGYTF
TGTGCCAGCAGTTACGGGGCAGGCTCTAACTATGGCTACACCTTC
>-|TRBJ2-7|TRBV30|-
CAWSVYGVEQYF
TGTGCCTGGAGTGTATACGGGGTCGAGCAGTACTTC
>-|TRBJ1-6|TRBV27|TRBD1
CASSLPQGANSPLHF
TGTGCCAGCAGTTTACCACAGGGGGCAAATTCACCCCTCCACTTT
>-|TRBJ2-7|TRBV20-1|-
CSAGDSYEQYF
TGCAGTGCTGGCGACAGTTACGAGCAGTACTTC
>-|TRBJ1-5|TRBV10-3|-
CAISEYTDSNQPQHF
TGTGCCATCAGTGAGTATACAGATAGCAATCAGCCCCAGCATTTT
>-|TRBJ2-7|TRBV7-8|-
CASSFLSEQYF
TGTGCCAGCAGCTTCCTAAGCGAGCAGTACTTC
>-|TRBJ1-2|TRBV5-1|TRBD1
CASSSPGQGEGYGYTF
TGCGCCAGCAGCTCACCGGGACAGGGGGAAGGGTATGGCTACACCTTC
>-|TRBJ2-4|TRBV21-1|-
CASSKQTGKSRLAKNIQYF
TGTGCCAGCAGCAAACAGACAGGGAAATCCAGACTAGCCAAAAACATTCAGTACTTC
>-|TRBJ2-5|TRBV4-3|TRBD2
CASSLGLAGVQETQYF
TGCGCCAGCAGCCTGGGACTAGCGGGGGTCCAAGAGACCCAGTACTTC
>-|TRBJ1-1|TRBV6-5|-
CASSYSSGMNTEAFF
TGTGCCAGCAGTTACTCGAGCGGAATGAACACTGAAGCTTTCTTT
>-|TRBJ2-1|TRBV29-1|-
CSAYYNEQFF
TGCAGCGCCTACTACAATGAGCAGTTCTTC
>once|TRBJ1-1|TRBV5-1|-
CASSLRQSTSDEAFF
TGCGCCAGCAGCTTAAGACAGTCCACCTCCGATGAAGCTTTCTTT
>-|TRBJ2-7|TRBV6-5|-
CASSSGTYEQYF
TGTGCCAGCAGTTCAGGGACCTACGAGCAGTACTTC
>-|TRBJ2-5|TRBV7-6|TRBD2
CASSLAGGREETQYF
TGTGCCAGCAGCTTAGCGGGGGGGAGGGAGGAGACCCAGTACTTC
>-|TRBJ1-2|TRBV5-6|-
CASSLGRQPGYTF
TGTGCCAGCAGCTTGGGGCGACAGCCTGGCTACACCTTC
>-|TRBJ2-3|TRBV11-3|-
CASSLGSGDTQYF
TGTGCCAGCAGCCTCGGGTCGGGAGATACGCAGTATTTT
>-|TRBJ2-5|TRBV27|TRBD1
CASSPSRGRETQYF
TGTGCCAGCAGTCCCAGTAGGGGGCGCGAGACCCAGTACTTC
>-|TRBJ1-5|TRBV4-1|-
CASSQDQAEGSQPQHF
TGCGCCAGCAGCCAAGATCAGGCGGAGGGGAGTCAGCCCCAGCATTTT
>-|TRBJ2-2|TRBV2|-
CASSDPRFTGELFF
TGTGCCAGCAGCGATCCGAGATTCACCGGGGAGCTGTTTTTT
>-|TRBJ2-5|TRBV9|TRBD2
CASSGDLLARKETQYF
TGTGCCAGCAGCGGGGACCTACTAGCGAGGAAAGAGACCCAGTACTTC
>few|TRBJ1-1|TRBV7-9|-
CASSLGGGTEAFF
TGTGCCAGCAGCTTAGGAGGTGGCACTGAAGCTTTCTTT
>-|TRBJ2-6|TRBV7-6|-
CASGAVGANVLTF
TGTGCCTCAGGGGCCGTGGGGGCCAACGTCCTGACTTTC
>-|TRBJ1-5|TRBV5-8|-
CASSQYRDSNQPQHF
TGTGCCAGCAGCCAATACAGAGATAGCAATCAGCCCCAGCATTTT
>-|TRBJ2-5|TRBV6-1|TRBD1
CASRTGGAGQETQYF
TGTGCCAGTAGGACAGGGGGCGCGGGTCAGGAGACCCAGTACTTC
>-|TRBJ1-1|TRBV5-1|TRBD1
CASSYRDRGTEAFF
TGCGCCAGCAGCTACCGGGACAGGGGTACTGAAGCTTTCTTT
>-|TRBJ2-4|TRBV27|TRBD1
CASSLYTQGAGNIQYF
TGTGCCAGCAGTTTGTACACCCAGGGGGCAGGAAACATTCAGTACTTC
>-|TRBJ2-2|TRBV10-3|TRBD2
CAIRAGTSGRTGELFF
TGTGCCATCAGGGCCGGGACTAGCGGTCGAACCGGGGAGCTGTTTTTT
>-|TRBJ2-3|TRBV9|TRBD1
CASSGSTGASTDTQYF
TGTGCCAGCAGCGGATCGACAGGGGCTAGCACAGATACGCAGTATTTT
>-|TRBJ1-2|TRBV4-3|-
CASSQDPGREYGYTF
TGCGCCAGCAGCCAAGACCCCGGACGGGAGTATGGCTACACCTTC
>once|TRBJ1-1|TRBV13|TRBD1
CASSHMIGTGLSDTEAFF
TGTGCCAGCAGTCATATGATCGGGACAGGTTTGTCGGACACTGAAGCTTTCTTT
>-|TRBJ2-2|TRBV19|-
CASSMPSNTGELFF
TGTGCCAGTAGTATGCCTAGCAACACCGGGGAGCTGTTTTTT
>-|TRBJ2-3|TRBV5-8|-
CASSGRLHPDTQYF
TGTGCCAGCTCCGGCAGGTTGCATCCAGATACGCAGTATTTT
>-|TRBJ2-2|TRBV7-9|-
CASSLVGLTNTGELFF
TGTGCCAGCAGCTTAGTAGGACTTACGAACACCGGGGAGCTGTTTTTT
>-|TRBJ1-4|TRBV30|TRBD1
CALDRGFEKLFF
TGTGCCTTGGACAGGGGGTTTGAAAAACTGTTTTTT
>-|TRBJ2-1|TRBV28|TRBD1
CASSKYRDREDNEQFF
TGTGCCAGCAGCAAATATAGGGACAGGGAGGACAATGAGCAGTTCTTC
>-|TRBJ1-2|TRBV11-2|TRBD1
CASSPWSGGDYGYTF
TGTGCCAGCAGCCCCTGGTCAGGGGGCGACTATGGCTACACCTTC
>once|TRBJ2-5|TRBV9|-
CASSSSTETQYF
TGTGCCAGTTCCTCTAGTACAGAGACCCAGTACTTC
>-|TRBJ2-5|TRBV13|-
CASSLEAGETQYF
TGTGCCAGCAGCTTAGAGGCGGGAGAGACCCAGTACTTC
>-|TRBJ2-3|TRBV2|TRBD2
CASGGEVPDTQYF
TGTGCCAGCGGGGGGGAGGTTCCAGATACGCAGTATTTT
>once|TRBJ2-2|TRBV7-2|TRBD1
CASSLGDRGRTGELFF
TGTGCCAGCAGCTTAGGTGACAGGGGAAGAACCGGGGAGCTGTTTTTT
>-|TRBJ2-1|TRBV6-1|TRBD2
CASSGRDHNEQFF
TGTGCCAGCAGCGGGAGGGATCACAATGAGCAGTTCTTC
>-|TRBJ1-6|TRBV9|TRBD1
CASSVAPQGGSPLHF
TGTGCCAGCAGCGTAGCTCCGCAGGGGGGATCACCCCTCCACTTT
>-|TRBJ2-7|TRBV7-9|-
CASSLADRTPYEQYF
TGTGCCAGCAGCTTAGCCGACAGGACCCCCTACGAGCAGTACTTC
>-|TRBJ1-1|TRBV19|TRBD1
CASSPGTGGWTEAFF
TGTGCCAGTAGCCCCGGGACAGGGGGCTGGACTGAAGCTTTCTTT
>-|TRBJ1-4|TRBV5-1|-
CASSLAGQFALVATNEKLFF
TGCGCCAGCAGCTTGGCCGGACAGTTCGCCTTAGTTGCAACTAATGAAAAACTGTTTTTT
>-|TRBJ1-2|TRBV2|-
CASREDSNYGYTF
TGTGCCAGCAGGGAGGACAGTAACTATGGCTACACCTTC
>-|TRBJ2-3|TRBV6-1|TRBD2
CASRERGSTDTQYF
TGTGCCAGCAGGGAGCGGGGTAGCACAGATACGCAGTATTTT
>-|TRBJ2-7|TRBV9|TRBD2
CASSSRGGAEQYF
TGTGCCAGCAGTTCTCGCGGGGGGGCCGAGCAGTACTTC
>-|TRBJ1-1|TRBV9|-
CASSLGEGSNTEAFF
TGTGCCAGCAGCCTAGGGGAGGGATCGAACACTGAAGCTTTCTTT
>-|TRBJ1-3|TRBV9|-
CASSVGRTLGNTIYF
TGTGCCAGCAGCGTAGGGAGGACCCTTGGAAACACCATATATTTT
>-|TRBJ2-7|TRBV5-8|TRBD2
CASSPWGSGSYEQYF
TGTGCCAGCAGCCCCTGGGGGAGCGGGAGCTACGAGCAGTACTTC
>-|TRBJ2-5|TRBV18|-
CASSPLLSGGGETQYF
TGTGCCAGCTCACCTCTTTTATCTGGGGGCGGAGAGACCCAGTACTTC